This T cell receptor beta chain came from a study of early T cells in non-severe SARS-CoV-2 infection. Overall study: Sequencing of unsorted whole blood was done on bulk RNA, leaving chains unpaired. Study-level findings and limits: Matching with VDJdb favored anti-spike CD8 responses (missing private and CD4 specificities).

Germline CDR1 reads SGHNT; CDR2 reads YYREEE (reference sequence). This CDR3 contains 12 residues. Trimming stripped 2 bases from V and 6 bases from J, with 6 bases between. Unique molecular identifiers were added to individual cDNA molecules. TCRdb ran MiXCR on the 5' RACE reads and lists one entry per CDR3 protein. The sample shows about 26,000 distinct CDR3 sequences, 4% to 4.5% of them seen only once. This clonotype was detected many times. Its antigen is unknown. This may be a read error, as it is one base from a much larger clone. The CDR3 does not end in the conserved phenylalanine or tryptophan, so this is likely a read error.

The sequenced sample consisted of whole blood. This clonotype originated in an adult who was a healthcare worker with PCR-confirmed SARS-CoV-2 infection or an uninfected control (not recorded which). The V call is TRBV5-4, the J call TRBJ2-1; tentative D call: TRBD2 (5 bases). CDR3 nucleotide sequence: TGTGCCAGCAGCTTACTAGGCAATGAGCAGTTCCTC. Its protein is CASSLLGNEQFL.